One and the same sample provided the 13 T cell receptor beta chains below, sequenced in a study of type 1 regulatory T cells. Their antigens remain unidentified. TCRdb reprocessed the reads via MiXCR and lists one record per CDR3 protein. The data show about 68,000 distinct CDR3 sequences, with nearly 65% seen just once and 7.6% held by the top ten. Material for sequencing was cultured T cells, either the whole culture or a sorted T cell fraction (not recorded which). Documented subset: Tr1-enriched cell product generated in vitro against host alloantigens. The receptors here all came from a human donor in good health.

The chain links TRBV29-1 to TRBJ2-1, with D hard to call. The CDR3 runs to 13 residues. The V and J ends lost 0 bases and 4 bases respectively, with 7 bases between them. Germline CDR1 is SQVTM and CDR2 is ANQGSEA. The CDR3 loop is CSVEEIIYNEQFF. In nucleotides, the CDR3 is TGCAGCGTTGAAGAGATCATATACAATGAGCAGTTCTTC.

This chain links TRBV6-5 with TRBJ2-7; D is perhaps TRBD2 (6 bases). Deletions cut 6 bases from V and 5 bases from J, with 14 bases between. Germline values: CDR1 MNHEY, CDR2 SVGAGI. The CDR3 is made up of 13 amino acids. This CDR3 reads CASSRREEDEQYF. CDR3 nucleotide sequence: TGTGCCAGCAGCCGCAGGGAGGAGGACGAGCAGTACTTC.

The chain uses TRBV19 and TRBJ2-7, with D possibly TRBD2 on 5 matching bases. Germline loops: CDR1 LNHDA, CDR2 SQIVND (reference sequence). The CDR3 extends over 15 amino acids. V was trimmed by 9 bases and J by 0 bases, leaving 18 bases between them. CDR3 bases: TGTGCCAGCTCGACGGGGAATTGGGGCTCCTACGAGCAGTACTTC. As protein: CASSTGNWGSYEQYF.

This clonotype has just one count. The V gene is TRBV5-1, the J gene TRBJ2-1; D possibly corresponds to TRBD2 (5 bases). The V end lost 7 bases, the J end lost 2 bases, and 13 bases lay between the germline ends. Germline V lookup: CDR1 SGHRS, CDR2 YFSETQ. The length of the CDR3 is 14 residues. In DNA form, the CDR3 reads TGCGCCAGCGAGGCGGAGGCGACCTACAATGAGCAGTTCTTC. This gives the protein CASEAEATYNEQFF.

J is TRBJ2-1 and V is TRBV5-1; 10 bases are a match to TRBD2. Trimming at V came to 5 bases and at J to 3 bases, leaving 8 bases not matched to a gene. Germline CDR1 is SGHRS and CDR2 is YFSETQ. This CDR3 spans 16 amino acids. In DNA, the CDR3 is TGCGCCAGCAGTGCGCAAGCGGGGGGGGGCTACAATGAGCAGTTCTTC. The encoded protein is CASSAQAGGGYNEQFF.

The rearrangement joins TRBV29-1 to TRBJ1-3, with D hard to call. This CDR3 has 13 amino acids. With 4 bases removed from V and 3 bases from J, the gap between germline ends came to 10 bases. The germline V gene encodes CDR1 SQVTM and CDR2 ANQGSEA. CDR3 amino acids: CSVGSVGGNTIYF. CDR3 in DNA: TGCAGCGTTGGTTCAGTCGGTGGAAACACCATATATTTT.

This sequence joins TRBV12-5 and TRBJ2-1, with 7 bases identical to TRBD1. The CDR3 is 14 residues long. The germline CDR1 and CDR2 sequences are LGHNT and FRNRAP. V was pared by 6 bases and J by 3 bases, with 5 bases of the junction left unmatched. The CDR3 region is CASGYGTDYNEQFF. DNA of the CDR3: TGTGCTAGTGGGTACGGGACAGACTACAATGAGCAGTTCTTC.

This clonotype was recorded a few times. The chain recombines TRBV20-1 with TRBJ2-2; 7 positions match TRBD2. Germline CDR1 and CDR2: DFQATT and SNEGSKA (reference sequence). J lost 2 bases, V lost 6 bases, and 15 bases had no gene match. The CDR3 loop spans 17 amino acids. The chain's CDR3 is CSARGWRDYSNTGELFF. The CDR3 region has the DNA TGCAGTGCGAGGGGATGGCGGGACTACTCAAACACCGGGGAGCTGTTTTTT.

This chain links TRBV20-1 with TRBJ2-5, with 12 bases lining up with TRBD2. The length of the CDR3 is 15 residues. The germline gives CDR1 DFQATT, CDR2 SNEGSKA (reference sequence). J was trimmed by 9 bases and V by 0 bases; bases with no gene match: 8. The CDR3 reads CSARDRLAGAEAQYF. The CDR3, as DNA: TGCAGTGCTAGAGATCGACTAGCGGGAGCCGAGGCCCAGTACTTC.

The CDR3 region is CSARPALADTGELFF. CDR3 sequence (DNA): TGCAGTGCTAGGCCGGCTCTAGCGGACACCGGGGAGCTGTTTTTT. The rearrangement uses TRBV20-1 and TRBJ2-2, with 7 nucleotides matching TRBD2. The CDR3 covers 15 residues. The germline V gene encodes CDR1 DFQATT and CDR2 SNEGSKA (reference sequence). J was trimmed by 3 bases and V by 3 bases; bases with no gene match: 7.

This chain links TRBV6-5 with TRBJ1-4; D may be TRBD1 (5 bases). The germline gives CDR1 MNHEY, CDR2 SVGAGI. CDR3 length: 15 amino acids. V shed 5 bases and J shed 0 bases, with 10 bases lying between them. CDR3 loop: CASSIGTATNEKLFF. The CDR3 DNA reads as TGTGCCAGCAGTATCGGGACTGCAACTAATGAAAAACTGTTTTTT.

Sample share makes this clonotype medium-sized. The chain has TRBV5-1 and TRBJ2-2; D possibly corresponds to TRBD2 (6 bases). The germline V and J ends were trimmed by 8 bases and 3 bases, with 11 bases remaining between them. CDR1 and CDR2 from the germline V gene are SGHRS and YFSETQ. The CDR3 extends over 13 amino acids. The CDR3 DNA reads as TGCGCCAGTTTTTCGGGGGACACCGGGGAGCTGTTTTTT. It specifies CASFSGDTGELFF.

CDR3 loop: CASSDPPGQGYEQYF. The CDR3 coding sequence is TGTGCCAGCAGCGACCCCCCGGGACAGGGGTACGAGCAGTACTTC. This chain connects TRBV6-1 to TRBJ2-7, with TRBD1 identical over 10 bases. V was clipped by 6 bases and J by 4 bases; unmatched bases: 9. Germline CDR1 and CDR2: MNHNS and SASEGT. CDR3 size: 15 residues.